These 16 T cell receptor beta chains originate from one sample sequenced in a study of shared clonotypes between healthy human individuals. Clones were sequenced by immunoSEQ multiplex PCR, and TCRdb holds only the in-frame ones, with some missing. This sample has over a million clones, with less than 99% found just once. Sequenced sample: naive CD4+ T cells sorted from blood. Subset reported: CD45RA+ positively selected. The receptors were gathered from a man aged 25-45 years in good health.

J is TRBJ2-5 and V is TRBV7-6; 8 bases map to TRBD2. V gave up 0 bases and J gave up 5 bases; unmatched junction bases: 11. The germline gives CDR1 SGHVS, CDR2 FNYEAQ. The CDR3 loop spans 17 amino acids. CDR3 loop: CASSLAIIAGPGETQYF. In DNA, the CDR3 is TGTGCCAGCAGCTTAGCAATTATAGCGGGGCCTGGCGAGACCCAGTACTTC.

This sequence joins TRBV11-2 and TRBJ2-5; D remains unclear. V lost 4 bases, J lost 4 bases, and 19 bases lay in between. This CDR3 has 16 amino acids. Per germline, CDR1 SGHAT and CDR2 FQNNGV. The CDR3 coding sequence is TGTGCCAGCAGCTCAATCGGCCGGCCAAAGGGAGAGACCCAGTACTTC. Its protein is CASSSIGRPKGETQYF.

The rearrangement uses TRBV9 and TRBJ2-1, with 7 positions matching TRBD1. V dropped 3 bases and J dropped 5; count of bases not matched to a gene: 11. The CDR3 loop spans 16 amino acids. CDR1 is SGDLS and CDR2 is YYNGEE in the germline V gene. CDR3 sequence reads: CASSGSLRDRDNEQFF. DNA of the CDR3: TGTGCCAGCAGCGGGTCACTCCGGGACAGAGACAATGAGCAGTTCTTC.

CDR3: CASSDGASSGTGELFF. In DNA, the CDR3 is TGCGCCAGCAGCGACGGGGCTTCGTCAGGCACCGGGGAGCTGTTTTTT. The chain combines TRBV5-1 with TRBJ2-2; D may be TRBD1 or TRBD2 (5 bases each). Germline V gene sequence: CDR1 SGHRS, CDR2 YFSETQ. Trimming removed 4 bases at V and 4 bases at J, with 17 bases between. The CDR3 loop spans 16 amino acids.

In its sample, this clone was seen once. The chain has TRBV7-6 and TRBJ2-1; 8 bases align to TRBD2. V gave up 5 bases and J gave up 10 bases; unmatched junction bases: 19. CDR1 and CDR2 from the germline V gene are SGHVS and FNYEAQ. CDR3 size: 17 residues. CDR3 DNA: TGTGCCAGCAGCCTATACCCGGCGGGAGGATACCCCCCCGAGCAGTTCTTC. Translated, it gives CASSLYPAGGYPPEQFF.

The rearrangement uses TRBV7-9 and TRBJ2-7; no firm D call. The CDR3 covers 15 residues. V was pared by 1 base and J by 1 base, with 11 bases between. CDR1 SEHNR and CDR2 FQNEAQ come from the germline V gene (reference sequence). CDR3 in DNA: TGTGCCAGCAGCTTAGATGGGCCCCGTTCCTACGAGCAGTACTTC. Translated, it gives CASSLDGPRSYEQYF.

This clone was seen a single time. V is TRBV2 and J is TRBJ2-3; 8 bases map to TRBD2. Germline CDR1 and CDR2: SNHLY and FYNNEI. Trimming took 4 bases from V and 2 from J; bases not matched to a gene: 14. There are 18 residues in the CDR3. The CDR3 DNA sequence: TGTGCCAGCAGTGTCTTTAGCGGGATTGGGGGCTCCACAGATACGCAGTATTTT. Translation: CASSVFSGIGGSTDTQYF.

The gene calls are TRBV5-1 and TRBJ2-7; D remains ambiguous. This CDR3 is 11 amino acids long. V lost 4 bases and J lost 7, with 9 bases in between. Germline V gene data show CDR1 as SGHRS and CDR2 as YFSETQ. The CDR3 nucleotides read TGCGCCAGCAGCCCGCCGGGTGAGCAGTACTTC. Residues: CASSPPGEQYF.

The V call is TRBV6-5, the J call TRBJ2-1, with 8 bases that match TRBD2. The germline gives CDR1 MNHEY, CDR2 SVGAGI. The ends lost 4 bases at V and 8 bases at J; junction bases unmatched: 4. This CDR3 contains 13 residues. The CDR3 nucleotides read TGTGCCAGCAGTTCGGGAGGGCGATATGAGCAGTTCTTC. As protein: CASSSGGRYEQFF.

This clone was recorded once. The CDR3 region is CASSLWSEYNEQFF. CDR3 nucleotide sequence: TGTGCCAGCAGCTTATGGTCCGAATACAATGAGCAGTTCTTC. This chain uses TRBV11-2 with TRBJ2-1, with D uncertain. V gave up 2 bases and J gave up 4 bases, with 9 bases separating them. This CDR3 has 14 amino acids. Germline loops: CDR1 SGHAT, CDR2 FQNNGV.

The V and J genes are TRBV7-9 and TRBJ1-5; 8 bases are a match to TRBD1. V lost 5 bases, J lost 4 bases, and 10 bases stayed unmatched. CDR3 size: 16 residues. CDR1 SEHNR and CDR2 FQNEAQ come from the germline V gene (reference sequence). Here the CDR3 reads CASSLSTGVGNQPQHF. CDR3 nucleotide sequence: TGTGCCAGCAGCCTTTCGACAGGGGTGGGGAATCAGCCCCAGCATTTT.

The CDR3, as DNA: TGCGCCAGCAGCCAAAGATCCACATGGACTAGCGGGAGGGACTCCTACAATGAGCAGTTCTTC. It is translated as CASSQRSTWTSGRDSYNEQFF. The chain has TRBV4-1 and TRBJ2-1; the match to TRBD2 covers 15 bases. CDR1 is MGHRA and CDR2 is YSYEKL in the germline V gene. This CDR3 contains 21 residues. Losses at the gene ends were 2 bases for V and 0 bases for J; bases not matched to a gene: 11.

This sequence joins TRBV4-1 and TRBJ2-5; possibly TRBD1 for D (5 bases). Trimming took off 1 base at V and 4 bases at J, with 13 bases between the two ends. The CDR3 consists of 15 residues. Germline loops: CDR1 MGHRA, CDR2 YSYEKL. The CDR3 spells CASSQVGVGPETQYF. The CDR3 DNA reads TGCGCCAGCAGCCAAGTAGGGGTCGGGCCAGAGACCCAGTACTTC.

The rearrangement joins TRBV10-3 to TRBJ2-7; the match to TRBD1 covers 8 bases. Germline CDR1 is ENHRY and CDR2 is SYGVKD. There are 13 residues in the CDR3. The V and J ends lost 10 bases and 0 bases, in that order; junction bases with no gene match: 5. CDR3 loop: CATGQGSSYEQYF. The DNA for the CDR3 is TGTGCCACAGGACAGGGATCCTCCTACGAGCAGTACTTC.

The CDR3 reads CASRSYRGGFSYEQYF. The CDR3 coding sequence is TGCGCCAGCCGATCCTACCGGGGTGGGTTCTCCTACGAGCAGTACTTC. V gene TRBV5-1 combines with J gene TRBJ2-7, with D possibly matching TRBD2 (5 bases). CDR3 size: 16 residues. The ends were cut back, 7 bases at V and 0 bases at J, with 20 bases in the middle. Germline V gene sequence: CDR1 SGHRS, CDR2 YFSETQ.

The rearrangement links TRBV25-1 to TRBJ2-2, with TRBD2 matching over 9 bases. The CDR3 is made up of 16 amino acids. Unmatched junction bases numbered 8, after V lost 3 bases and J lost 6 bases. Per germline, CDR1 MGHDK and CDR2 SYGVNS. CDR3 sequence: CASSDLFSGSSGELFF. CDR3 DNA: TGTGCCAGCAGTGATTTGTTTAGCGGGAGCTCCGGGGAGCTGTTTTTT.